One sample yielded the 32 T cell receptor beta chains listed below, sequenced in a study of T cells in tuberculosis. Sequencing used immunoSEQ multiplex PCR; TCRdb keeps in-frame clones, though not all of them. Of 40,000 or so clones in the sample, roughly 95% are singletons; the top ten hold more than 4%. Indicated time point: new active TB diagnosis, blood taken before or within 7 days of starting treatment. Sequencing used PBMCs, obtained at tuberculosis diagnosis. All receptors derive from an adult with tuberculosis.

The chain uses TRBV7-8 and TRBJ1-4; 7 nucleotides align to TRBD1. Germline CDR1 is SGHVS and CDR2 is FQNEAQ. Unmatched junction bases numbered 4, after V lost 3 bases and J lost 3 bases. The CDR3 sequence is 15 residues long. The CDR3 nucleotides read TGTGCCAGCAGCTTGTCAGGGGGATCTAATGAAAAACTGTTTTTT. Its translation: CASSLSGGSNEKLFF.

This clone has just one count. V is TRBV7-8 and J is TRBJ1-1; D remains ambiguous. In germline, CDR1 is SGHVS, CDR2 FQNEAQ. The CDR3 spans 13 residues. V lost 3 bases to trimming and J lost 8 bases, with 13 bases between them. This CDR3 is CASSLTPGVEAFF. In nucleotides, the CDR3 is TGTGCCAGCAGCTTGACACCGGGAGTCGAAGCTTTCTTT.

The chain links TRBV6-5 to TRBJ2-6; perhaps TRBD1 as D (6 bases). The CDR3 is 15 amino acids. Germline CDR1 is MNHEY and CDR2 is SVGAGI. Trimming took 6 bases from V and 0 from J, leaving 9 bases between them. The CDR3 nucleotides are TGTGCCAGCAGAACAGGGAGCTCTGGGGCCAACGTCCTGACTTTC. Amino acids: CASRTGSSGANVLTF.

This chain links TRBV5-6 with TRBJ1-4; 7 bases align to TRBD1. Germline CDR1 reads SGHDT; CDR2 reads YYEEEE. The CDR3 covers 15 residues. V shed 4 bases, J shed 5 bases, and the junction held 8 bases outside the gene matches. CDR3: CASSGTGTDNEKLFF. CDR3 coding DNA: TGTGCCAGCAGCGGGACCGGGACAGACAATGAAAAACTGTTTTTT.

The chain recombines TRBV7-9 with TRBJ2-2, with 11 bases that match TRBD2. Germline lookup yields CDR1 SEHNR and CDR2 FQNEAQ (reference sequence). This CDR3 spans 15 amino acids. V was pared by 2 bases and J by 7 bases, with 3 bases of the junction left unmatched. In DNA form, the CDR3 reads TGTGCCAGCAGCTTAACTAGCGGGGGAATCGGGGAGCTGTTTTTT. Protein: CASSLTSGGIGELFF.

The gene calls are TRBV30 and TRBJ2-5, with TRBD2 identical over 10 bases. This CDR3 region has 15 residues. CDR1 is GTSNPN and CDR2 is SVGIG in the germline V gene (reference sequence). After removal of 1 base from V and 5 bases from J, the junction contained 7 bases not matched to a gene. CDR3 residues: CAWSAERGGLETQYF. For the CDR3, the DNA is TGTGCCTGGAGTGCTGAGCGGGGGGGCCTCGAGACCCAGTACTTC.

The V and J genes are TRBV2 and TRBJ2-1; weak D call: TRBD2 (6 bases). The germline V gene has CDR1 SNHLY and CDR2 FYNNEI. V was shortened by 4 bases and J by 2 bases, with 12 bases between the two germline ends. The CDR3 has 15 residues. In DNA, the CDR3 is TGTGCCAGCAGTGGGGGCGGGGTCACCTACAATGAGCAGTTCTTC. It is translated as CASSGGGVTYNEQFF. The full variable domain, in which reference TRBV2 and TRBJ2-1 provide the parts outside the CDR3, is EPEVTQTPSHQVTQMGQEVILRCVPISNHLYFYWYRQILGQKVEFLVSFYNNEISEKSEIFDDQFSVERPDGSNFTLKIRSTKLEDSAMYFCASSGGGVTYNEQFFGPGTRLTVL.

The rearrangement links TRBV2 to TRBJ2-7; the match to TRBD1 covers 9 bases. V lost 6 bases and J lost 0; bases outside the gene matches: 6. Germline V gene data show CDR1 as SNHLY and CDR2 as FYNNEI. The CDR3 loop spans 15 amino acids. The CDR3 loop reads CASSSGTGSSYEQYF. The CDR3 nucleotides read TGTGCCAGCAGCTCCGGGACAGGGAGCTCCTACGAGCAGTACTTC.

The gene calls are TRBV10-3 and TRBJ1-1; 7 bases fit TRBD1. Germline loops: CDR1 ENHRY, CDR2 SYGVKD. This CDR3 has 14 residues. The J segment lost 4 bases and the V segment lost 8 bases, leaving 10 bases of the junction unmatched. CDR3 sequence reads: CAIGETGSGTEAFF. CDR3 DNA: TGTGCCATCGGGGAGACAGGGTCTGGCACTGAAGCTTTCTTT.

V gene TRBV29-1 combines with J gene TRBJ2-2, with a weak D call TRBD1 (6 bases). Trimming took 5 bases from V and 5 from J, leaving 12 bases between them. From germline, CDR1 is SQVTM and CDR2 ANQGSEA. The CDR3 loop spans 13 amino acids. As DNA, the CDR3 is TGCAGCGTTCATAGGGGGATGACCGGGGAGCTGTTTTTT. Its protein is CSVHRGMTGELFF.

This chain uses TRBV18 with TRBJ1-2, with TRBD1 identical over 10 bases. Germline V CDR1 and CDR2: KGHSH, LQKENI. The trim removed 6 bases at V and 2 bases at J, leaving 6 bases unmatched. This CDR3 has 15 amino acids. For the CDR3, the DNA is TGTGCCAGCTCCAGTACGGGACAGGGGAACTATGGCTACACCTTC. This gives the protein CASSSTGQGNYGYTF.

The chain has TRBV5-1 and TRBJ2-7; maybe TRBD2 (6 bases). Germline CDR1 and CDR2: SGHRS and YFSETQ. This CDR3 has 16 amino acids. V lost 4 bases and J lost 1, with 18 bases in between. The CDR3 DNA sequence: TGCGCCAGCAGCGCAACCCCCGGGGGAGTATCCTACGAGCAGTACTTC. It yields the protein CASSATPGGVSYEQYF.

The genes are TRBV13 and TRBJ2-7; D is uncertain. CDR1 and CDR2 from the germline V gene are PRHDT and FYEKMQ (reference sequence). The CDR3 is made up of 15 amino acids. V was pared by 4 bases and J by 1 base, with 14 bases between. As DNA, the CDR3 is TGTGCCAGCAGCTCTCACGGGTCCCGATCCTACGAGCAGTACTTC. It translates to CASSSHGSRSYEQYF.

The chain employs TRBV5-1 and TRBJ2-3, with TRBD1 matching over 9 bases. The CDR3 has 15 residues. The trim removed 4 bases at V and 4 bases at J, leaving 7 bases unmatched. The V gene's germline CDR1 is SGHRS and CDR2 YFSETQ. The CDR3 bases are TGCGCCAGCAGCGCGGGACAGGGAAGTGCAGATACGCAGTATTTT. This translates into CASSAGQGSADTQYF.

J is TRBJ1-5 and V is TRBV18, with TRBD1 identical over 7 bases. CDR1 and CDR2 from the germline V gene are KGHSH and LQKENI. The CDR3 is 13 amino acids. Trimming cost V 3 bases and J 5 bases; bases outside gene matches: 1. CDR3 sequence: CASSPDRDQPQHF. CDR3 DNA: TGTGCCAGCTCACCCGACAGGGATCAGCCCCAGCATTTT.

This rearrangement joins TRBV27 to TRBJ2-3; no firm D call. The CDR3 spans 12 residues. Germline V gene lookup returns CDR1 MNHEY and CDR2 SMNVEV (reference sequence). The germline V and J ends were trimmed by 6 bases and 0 bases, with 4 bases remaining between them. This chain's CDR3 is CASRASTDTQYF. CDR3 DNA sequence: TGTGCCAGCAGAGCTAGCACAGATACGCAGTATTTT.

This rearrangement joins TRBV29-1 to TRBJ2-7; D unresolved. Germline assignment: CDR1 SQVTM and CDR2 ANQGSEA. The CDR3 is 13 amino acids. The V and J ends lost 0 bases and 4 bases respectively, with 10 bases between them. The DNA of the CDR3 is TGCAGCGTTGAAGAGGGCAGAGATTACGAGCAGTACTTC. It codes for CSVEEGRDYEQYF.

This sequence joins TRBV5-4 and TRBJ2-1; D remains unclear. Trimming took 1 base from V and 7 from J, leaving 15 bases between them. Germline V gives CDR1 SGHNT, CDR2 YYREEE (reference sequence). The CDR3 is made up of 15 amino acids. The CDR3: CASSLRRQKRNEQFF. As DNA, the CDR3 is TGTGCCAGCAGCTTGCGTCGCCAGAAACGAAATGAGCAGTTCTTC.

The chain is built from TRBV27 and TRBJ1-2; a weak D match, TRBD1 (5 bases). Trimming left V 2 bases short and J 2 bases short, with 9 bases between. The CDR3 covers 14 residues. From germline, CDR1 is MNHEY and CDR2 SMNVEV (reference sequence). CDR3 sequence (DNA): TGTGCCAGCAGTTTAAAAGACAGAAACTATGGCTACACCTTC. Translated: CASSLKDRNYGYTF.

The rearrangement links TRBV27 to TRBJ1-5; D gene ambiguous. The germline V gene encodes CDR1 MNHEY and CDR2 SMNVEV (reference sequence). The CDR3 extends over 14 amino acids. The V gene lost 8 bases and the J gene lost 2 bases, with 13 bases spanning the gap. CDR3 residues: CASSGLGGNQPQHF. DNA for the CDR3: TGTGCCAGCTCGGGGTTGGGCGGCAATCAGCCCCAGCATTTT.

The chain has TRBV6-5 and TRBJ1-2, with TRBD1 matching over 11 bases. With V trimmed by 2 bases and J by 2 bases, 1 base remained unmatched. In germline, CDR1 is MNHEY, CDR2 SVGAGI. This CDR3 spans 15 amino acids. The DNA for the CDR3 is TGTGCCAGCAGTTACCGGGACAGGGGGAACTATGGCTACACCTTC. Translated: CASSYRDRGNYGYTF.

The chain combines TRBV5-1 with TRBJ1-2, with D unresolved. CDR3 size: 13 residues. Per the germline V gene, CDR1 is SGHRS and CDR2 is YFSETQ. The germline V and J ends were trimmed by 0 bases and 2 bases, with 5 bases remaining between them. CDR3 nucleotide sequence: TGCGCCAGCAGCTTGGATGAGAACTATGGCTACACCTTC. Translating it yields CASSLDENYGYTF.

The chain links TRBV15 to TRBJ1-5; unclear D gene. Germline assignment: CDR1 LNHNV and CDR2 YYDKDF (reference sequence). Deletions cut 0 bases from V and 9 bases from J, with 9 bases between. The CDR3 length is 13 residues. CDR3 DNA: TGTGCCACCAGCAGAGAAGCCATTGGGCCCCAGCATTTT. Amino acid sequence: CATSREAIGPQHF.

The table lists this clone with a count of one. This chain links TRBV27 with TRBJ2-1, with TRBD2 identical over 8 bases. This CDR3 has 14 residues. Trimming at V came to 5 bases and at J to 4 bases, leaving 4 bases not matched to a gene. Germline values: CDR1 MNHEY, CDR2 SMNVEV (reference sequence). The CDR3 loop is CASSKSGGYNEQFF. The CDR3 bases are TGTGCCAGCAGTAAAAGCGGGGGTTACAATGAGCAGTTCTTC.

J is TRBJ2-1 and V is TRBV2; perhaps TRBD2 as D (5 bases). Per the germline V gene, CDR1 is SNHLY and CDR2 is FYNNEI. CDR3 size: 15 residues. V lost 8 bases and J 0 bases, leaving 14 bases between the germline ends. The CDR3 here is CASGLDSSSYNEQFF. The CDR3 DNA follows: TGTGCCAGCGGTTTGGACTCTAGCTCCTACAATGAGCAGTTCTTC.

The chain uses TRBV7-2 and TRBJ2-3, with 9 bases lining up with TRBD2. CDR1 is SGHTA and CDR2 is FQGNSA in the germline V gene. J lost 3 bases, V lost 3 bases, and 7 bases had no gene match. The CDR3 has 16 amino acids. For the CDR3, the DNA is TGTGCCAGCAGCTTCAGACTAGCGGAGTTGACAGATACGCAGTATTTT. It yields the protein CASSFRLAELTDTQYF.

The V gene is TRBV5-1, the J gene TRBJ1-2; D is unclear. Trimming removed 1 base from V and 8 bases from J, with 9 bases in between. CDR3 size: 12 residues. Germline-derived CDR1 and CDR2 are SGHRS and YFSETQ. The CDR3 loop is CASSLSQQGYTF. CDR3 bases: TGCGCCAGCAGCTTGAGTCAACAGGGCTACACCTTC. The variable domain in full, completed from reference TRBV5-1 and TRBJ1-2, reads KAGVTQTPRYLIKTRGQQVTLSCSPISGHRSVSWYQQTPGQGLQFLFEYFSETQRNKGNFPGRFSGRQFSNSRSEMNVSTLELGDSALYLCASSLSQQGYTFGSGTRLTVV.

The chain recombines TRBV9 with TRBJ2-7; 13 nucleotides line up with TRBD2. Germline CDR1 reads SGDLS; CDR2 reads YYNGEE. V lost 3 bases to trimming and J lost 6 bases; unmatched junction nucleotides: 6. This CDR3 comprises 15 residues. The CDR3, as DNA: TGTGCCAGCAGCGCCACTAGCGGGGGGGCCGGCGAGCAGTACTTC. It yields the protein CASSATSGGAGEQYF.

The chain joins TRBV5-4 to TRBJ1-1; D may be TRBD1 (5 bases). Germline V gives CDR1 SGHNT, CDR2 YYREEE (reference sequence). Trimming removed 4 bases from V and 1 base from J, with 11 bases in between. This CDR3 has 14 amino acids. CDR3 sequence reads: CASSPNTGNTEAFF. CDR3 nucleotide sequence: TGTGCCAGCAGCCCCAACACAGGGAACACTGAAGCTTTCTTT.

This chain links TRBV2 with TRBJ1-1, with TRBD1 as a possible D gene (5 bases). The CDR3 is 15 amino acids. The V gene lost 1 base and the J gene lost 0 bases, with 9 bases spanning the gap. The V gene's germline CDR1 is SNHLY and CDR2 FYNNEI. The CDR3 DNA follows: TGTGCCAGCAGTGAAGAGTCAGGGATGAACACTGAAGCTTTCTTT. It translates to CASSEESGMNTEAFF. Filled out from reference TRBV2 and TRBJ1-1, the complete variable domain reads EPEVTQTPSHQVTQMGQEVILRCVPISNHLYFYWYRQILGQKVEFLVSFYNNEISEKSEIFDDQFSVERPDGSNFTLKIRSTKLEDSAMYFCASSEESGMNTEAFFGQGTRLTVV.

The chain joins TRBV27 to TRBJ2-3; a possible D gene is TRBD1 (6 bases). Per germline, CDR1 MNHEY and CDR2 SMNVEV (reference sequence). Trimming shortened V by 6 bases and J by 12 bases, and 19 bases separated the two germline ends. This CDR3 spans 13 amino acids. In DNA form, the CDR3 reads TGTGCCAGCAGGACCCAACGTGGGGGCCACCAGTATTTT. Residues: CASRTQRGGHQYF.

This rearrangement joins TRBV28 to TRBJ1-5; D might be TRBD1 (5 bases). Germline CDR1 MDHEN, CDR2 SYDVKM. This CDR3 spans 13 amino acids. V was trimmed by 2 bases and J by 7 bases, leaving 9 bases between them. As DNA, the CDR3 is TGTGCCAGCAGTTTAGGGGGACTGCAGCCCCAGCATTTT. It is translated as CASSLGGLQPQHF.